Listed here is a single TCR beta chain. The V end was cut by 2 bases, the J end by 3 bases, with 5 bases between. Germline V gene lookup returns CDR1 LGHNT and CDR2 FRNRAP. The length of the CDR3 is 13 residues. TCRdb redid the calling of the 5' RACE reads with MiXCR, one entry per CDR3 protein. The data hold hundreds of thousands of distinct CDR3 sequences, with around a quarter observed a single time. This record belongs to a study of T-cell memory formation after mild COVID-19. This chain uses TRBV12-5 with TRBJ1-5; the D is unclear. The specimen sequenced was PBMCs or a T cell subset sorted from them (not recorded which). The sequence came from an adult woman who had mild COVID-19 (a few samples of this study predate the infection). Cell type and time point are not known. CDR3 sequence reads: CASGLYSNQPQHF. The CDR3 region has the DNA TGTGCTAGTGGTTTGTACTCCAATCAGCCCCAGCATTTT.